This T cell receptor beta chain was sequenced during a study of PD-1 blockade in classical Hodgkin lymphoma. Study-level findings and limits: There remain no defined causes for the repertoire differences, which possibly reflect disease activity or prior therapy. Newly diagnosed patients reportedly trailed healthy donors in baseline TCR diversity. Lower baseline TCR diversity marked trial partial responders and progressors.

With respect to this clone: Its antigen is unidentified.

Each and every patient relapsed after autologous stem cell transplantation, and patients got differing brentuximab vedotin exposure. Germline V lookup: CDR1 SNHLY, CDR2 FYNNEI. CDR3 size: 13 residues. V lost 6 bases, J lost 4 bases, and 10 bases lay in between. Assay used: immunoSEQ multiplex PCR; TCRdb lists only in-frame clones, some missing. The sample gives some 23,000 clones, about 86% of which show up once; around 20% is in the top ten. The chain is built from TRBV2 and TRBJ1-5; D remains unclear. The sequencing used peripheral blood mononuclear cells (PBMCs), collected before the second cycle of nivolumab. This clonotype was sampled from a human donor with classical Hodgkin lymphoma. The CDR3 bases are TGTGCCAGCAGCGTGACCATAAATCAGCCCCAGCATTTT. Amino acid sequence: CASSVTINQPQHF.